Listed below are T cell receptor beta chains from one sample, sequenced in a study of blood T cell repertoires in COVID-19. Sequenced by immunoSEQ multiplex PCR; TCRdb stores in-frame clones only, minus some. The sample lists over 600,000 clones; 70% to 90% were seen once. The sequenced sample consisted of peripheral blood. The origin of the receptors is a woman younger than 35 with acute or convalescent COVID-19. Each CDR3 is given with its conserved first and last residue. A D gene is named only where the DNA matches it firmly. Expanded clones get a size class; other rows say once, few or many, or leave the size out.

clone_size j_call v_call d_call cdr3_nt cdr3_aa
- TRBJ1-2 TRBV6-5 - TGTGCCAGCAGTCGGGACGGGACTTATGGCTACACCTTC CASSRDGTYGYTF
- TRBJ1-2 TRBV6-5 - TGTGCCAGCAGTTACGGAGGAATCTATGGCTACACCTTC CASSYGGIYGYTF
- TRBJ1-5 TRBV25-1 - TGTGCCAGCATGCATTCGACTCTTAATCAGCCCCAGCATTTT CASMHSTLNQPQHF
- TRBJ1-6 TRBV9 TRBD1 TGTGCCAGCAGCTCACGGACAGGGGATAATTCACCCCTCCACTTT CASSSRTGDNSPLHF
- TRBJ2-5 TRBV2 - TGTGCCAGCAGCGTATCTATCCAAGAGACCCAGTACTTC CASSVSIQETQYF
- TRBJ1-4 TRBV30 TRBD1 TGTGCCTGGAGTTTACAGGGGGGAAAACTGTTTTTT CAWSLQGGKLFF
- TRBJ1-5 TRBV5-8 TRBD1 TGTGCCAGCAGTACCGGGACAGGGGGTAATCAGCCCCAGCATTTT CASSTGTGGNQPQHF
- TRBJ2-7 TRBV2 - TGTGCCAGCAGTGCCCCGCGGGTTCGCCTCGCCAACGAGCAGTACTTC CASSAPRVRLANEQYF
- TRBJ1-6 TRBV30 TRBD1 TGTGCCTGGGGGGGACAGTGGAGTAATTCACCCCTCCACTTT CAWGGQWSNSPLHF
- TRBJ2-7 TRBV7-9 - TGTGCCAGCAGCTTAGCCGGGGTTGGAGAGGAAAACTACGAGCAGTACTTC CASSLAGVGEENYEQYF
- TRBJ2-1 TRBV7-9 - TGTGCCAGCAGCCCCGGCTACCAGGGTGGCAATGAGCAGTTCTTC CASSPGYQGGNEQFF
- TRBJ1-5 TRBV2 TRBD1 TGTGCCAGCAGTGAAGCGACAGGGAATCAGCCCCAGCATTTT CASSEATGNQPQHF
- TRBJ1-6 TRBV6-5 TRBD1 TGTGCCAGCAGACACAGGGACAGGGAAAATTCACCCCTCCACTTT CASRHRDRENSPLHF
- TRBJ2-3 TRBV24-1 - TGTGCCACCAGTGATTTCGGGGAGACAGGAGGAGATACGCAGTATTTT CATSDFGETGGDTQYF
- TRBJ2-7 TRBV25-1 - TGTGCCAGCAGTGCCAGGGTTGGTTCCTACGAGCAGTACTTC CASSARVGSYEQYF
- TRBJ1-6 TRBV9 TRBD1 TGTGCCAGCAGTTCGACAGGGGACAATTCACCCCTCCACTTT CASSSTGDNSPLHF
- TRBJ1-2 TRBV6-5 TRBD1 TGTGCCAGCAGTTACACAGACAGGGTTAATGAAGGCTACACCTTC CASSYTDRVNEGYTF
- TRBJ1-2 TRBV29-1 - TGCAGCGTTGAAGAGCAGGGTGGTAAGGGCTACACCTTC CSVEEQGGKGYTF
- TRBJ2-7 TRBV5-6 - TGTGCCAGCAGTACGGGACTTCGCTCCTACGAGCAGTACTTC CASSTGLRSYEQYF
- TRBJ1-5 TRBV7-2 TRBD1 TGTGCCAGCAGGGCAACAGGGGGCGGGAATCAGCCCCAGCATTTT CASRATGGGNQPQHF
- TRBJ2-7 TRBV2 TRBD1 TGTGCCAGCAGCGGACAGGGGAACATCCCATCCTACGAGCAGTACTTC CASSGQGNIPSYEQYF
- TRBJ1-5 TRBV5-5 TRBD1 TGTGCCAGCAGCACGACAGGGTCCAATCAGCCCCAGCATTTT CASSTTGSNQPQHF
- TRBJ1-6 TRBV4-1 - TGCGCCAGCAGCCAAGTTCCAGGGCCGAGCTCCTATAATTCACCCCTCCACTTT CASSQVPGPSSYNSPLHF
- TRBJ1-6 TRBV6-4 TRBD1 TGTGCCAGCAGTGAGACAGGGTCCTCACCCCTCCACTTT CASSETGSSPLHF
- TRBJ2-1 TRBV21-1 - TGTGCCAGCAGCAAAGACGGTTACAATGAGCAGTTCTTC CASSKDGYNEQFF
- TRBJ2-2 TRBV29-1 TRBD1 TGCAGCGCCTGGACAGGGGCCGGGGAGCTGTTTTTT CSAWTGAGELFF
few TRBJ1-6 TRBV18 - TGTGCCAGCTCACCAGAAGGGGTCGGCACTTCACCCCTCCACTTT CASSPEGVGTSPLHF
- TRBJ2-1 TRBV7-9 TRBD2 TGTGCCAGCAGCTTAGTGGGACTAGCGGGGGATGAGCAGTTCTTC CASSLVGLAGDEQFF
once TRBJ1-4 TRBV4-1 TRBD1 TGCGCCAGCAGCCGTCGGACAGGGAATGAAAAACTGTTTTTT CASSRRTGNEKLFF
- TRBJ2-7 TRBV6-1 - TGTGCCAGCAGTGAAGCGCTTCTTGGGACACTAGCCTACGAGCAGTACTTC CASSEALLGTLAYEQYF
- TRBJ1-1 TRBV5-1 TRBD1 TGCGCCAGCAGCTGGGGGACAGGCACTGAAGCTTTCTTT CASSWGTGTEAFF
- TRBJ1-2 TRBV27 TRBD1 TGTGCCAGCAAGGGGACAGGGAGCTATGGCTACACCTTC CASKGTGSYGYTF
- TRBJ2-5 TRBV7-4 TRBD1 TGTGCCAGCGGTGCAGGGGGTCTCCAAGAGACCCAGTACTTC CASGAGGLQETQYF